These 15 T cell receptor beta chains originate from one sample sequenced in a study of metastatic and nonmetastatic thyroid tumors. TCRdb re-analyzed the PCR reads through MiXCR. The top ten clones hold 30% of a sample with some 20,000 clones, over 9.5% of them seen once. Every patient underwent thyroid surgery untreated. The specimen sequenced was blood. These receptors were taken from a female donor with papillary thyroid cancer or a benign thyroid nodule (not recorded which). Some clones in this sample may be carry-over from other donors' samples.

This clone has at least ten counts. The CDR3 protein is CASSLASRQETQYF. The CDR3 nucleotides read TGTGCCAGCAGTTTAGCAAGTAGACAAGAGACCCAGTACTTC. The chain employs TRBV27 and TRBJ2-5; no clear D gene. This CDR3 contains 14 residues. The germline gives CDR1 MNHEY, CDR2 SMNVEV (reference sequence). Trimming removed 2 bases at V and 2 bases at J, with 9 bases between.

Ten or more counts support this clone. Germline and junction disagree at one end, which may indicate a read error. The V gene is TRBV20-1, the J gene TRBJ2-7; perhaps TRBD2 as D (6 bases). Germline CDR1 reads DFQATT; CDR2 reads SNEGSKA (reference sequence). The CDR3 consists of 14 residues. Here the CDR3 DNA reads TGCAGTGCTAGAGATTTGAGGGCGGACTACGGGCAGTACTTC. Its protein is CSARDLRADYGQYF.

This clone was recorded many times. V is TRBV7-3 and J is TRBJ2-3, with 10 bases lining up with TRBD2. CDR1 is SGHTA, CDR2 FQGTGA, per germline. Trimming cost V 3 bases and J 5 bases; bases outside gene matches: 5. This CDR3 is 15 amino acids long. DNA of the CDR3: TGTGCCAGCAGCTTCACTAGCGGGATATTAGATACGCAGTATTTT. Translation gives CASSFTSGILDTQYF.

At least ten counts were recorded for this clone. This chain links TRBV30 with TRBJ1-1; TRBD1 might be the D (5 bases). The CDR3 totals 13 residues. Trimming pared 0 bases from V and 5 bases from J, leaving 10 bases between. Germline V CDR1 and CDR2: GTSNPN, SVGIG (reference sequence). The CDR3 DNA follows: TGTGCCTGGAGTGTATCCGGGGGGACTGAAGCTTTCTTT. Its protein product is CAWSVSGGTEAFF.

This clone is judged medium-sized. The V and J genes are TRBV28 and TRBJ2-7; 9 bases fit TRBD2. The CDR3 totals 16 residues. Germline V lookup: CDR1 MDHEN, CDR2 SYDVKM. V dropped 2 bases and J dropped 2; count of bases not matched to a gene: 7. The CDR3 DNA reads TGTGCCAGCAGTTTAGCTCGCCTAGCGGGAACCTACGAGCAGTACTTC. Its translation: CASSLARLAGTYEQYF.

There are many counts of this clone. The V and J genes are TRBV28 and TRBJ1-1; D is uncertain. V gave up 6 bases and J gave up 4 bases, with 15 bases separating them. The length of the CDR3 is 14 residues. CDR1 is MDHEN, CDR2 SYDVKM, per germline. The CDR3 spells CASSPRLALTEAFF. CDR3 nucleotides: TGTGCCAGCAGCCCGCGGCTGGCCCTCACTGAAGCTTTCTTT.

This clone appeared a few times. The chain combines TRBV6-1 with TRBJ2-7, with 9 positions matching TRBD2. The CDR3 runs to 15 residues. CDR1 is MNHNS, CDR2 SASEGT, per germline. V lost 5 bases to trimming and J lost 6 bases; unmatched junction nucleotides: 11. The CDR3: CASSPKREDLTEQYF. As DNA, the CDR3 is TGTGCCAGCAGTCCCAAGCGGGAGGATCTAACCGAGCAGTACTTC.

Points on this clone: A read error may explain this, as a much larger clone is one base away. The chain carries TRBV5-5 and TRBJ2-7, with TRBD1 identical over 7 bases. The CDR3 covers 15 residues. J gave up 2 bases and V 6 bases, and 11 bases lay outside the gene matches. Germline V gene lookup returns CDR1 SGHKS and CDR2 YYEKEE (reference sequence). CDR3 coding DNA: TGTGCCAGCATCCCGGGACAGCTAACCACCTACGAGCAGTACTTC. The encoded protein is CASIPGQLTTYEQYF.

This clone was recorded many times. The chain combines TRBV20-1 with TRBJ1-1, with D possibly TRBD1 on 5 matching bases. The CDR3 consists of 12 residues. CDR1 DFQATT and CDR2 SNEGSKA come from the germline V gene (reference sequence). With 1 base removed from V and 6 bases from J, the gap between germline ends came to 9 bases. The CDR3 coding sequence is TGCAGTGCTAGAGGATCGGGGCCTGAAGCTTTCTTT. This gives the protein CSARGSGPEAFF.

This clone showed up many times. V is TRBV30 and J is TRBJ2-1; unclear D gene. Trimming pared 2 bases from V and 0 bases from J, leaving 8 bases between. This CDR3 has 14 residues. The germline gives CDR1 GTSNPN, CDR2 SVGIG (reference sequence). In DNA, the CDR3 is TGTGCCTGGAGTTACCTGAGCTCCTACAATGAGCAGTTCTTC. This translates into CAWSYLSSYNEQFF.

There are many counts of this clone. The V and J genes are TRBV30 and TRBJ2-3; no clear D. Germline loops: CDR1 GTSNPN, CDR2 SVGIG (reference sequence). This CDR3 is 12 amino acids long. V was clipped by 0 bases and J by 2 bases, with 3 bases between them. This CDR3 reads CAWSVHTDTQYF. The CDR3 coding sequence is TGTGCCTGGAGTGTACACACAGATACGCAGTATTTT.

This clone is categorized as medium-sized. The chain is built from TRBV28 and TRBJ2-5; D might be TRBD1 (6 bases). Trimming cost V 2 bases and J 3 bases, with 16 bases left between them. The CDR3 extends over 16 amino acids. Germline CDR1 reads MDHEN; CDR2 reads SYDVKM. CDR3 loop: CASSLRYPTGKETQYF. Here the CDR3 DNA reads TGTGCCAGCAGTTTAAGATACCCTACAGGGAAAGAGACCCAGTACTTC.

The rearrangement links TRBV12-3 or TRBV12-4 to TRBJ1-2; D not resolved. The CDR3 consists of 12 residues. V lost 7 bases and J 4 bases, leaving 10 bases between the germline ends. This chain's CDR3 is CASIPVPYGYTF. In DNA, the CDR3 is TGTGCCAGCATCCCGGTACCCTATGGCTACACCTTC.

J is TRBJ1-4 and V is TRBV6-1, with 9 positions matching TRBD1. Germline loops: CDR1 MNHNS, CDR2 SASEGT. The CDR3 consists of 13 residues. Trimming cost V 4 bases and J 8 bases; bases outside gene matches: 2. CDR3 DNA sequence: TGTGCCAGCAGTGGACAGGGGGGCGAAAAACTGTTTTTT. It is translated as CASSGQGGEKLFF.

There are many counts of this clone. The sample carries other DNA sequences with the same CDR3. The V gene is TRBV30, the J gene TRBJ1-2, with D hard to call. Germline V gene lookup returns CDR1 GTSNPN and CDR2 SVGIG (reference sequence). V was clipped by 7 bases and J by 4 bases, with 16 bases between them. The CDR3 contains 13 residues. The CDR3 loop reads CALAPGYAYGYTF. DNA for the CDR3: TGTGCCTTGGCACCGGGGTACGCCTATGGCTACACCTTC.